The clone carrying this T cell receptor (beta chain) has just one count. Its antigen is as yet unknown. V was shortened by 2 bases and J by 3 bases, with 17 bases between the two germline ends. Germline V gene sequence: CDR1 SGHDT, CDR2 YYEEEE. The CDR3 length is 16 residues. The entry originates in a study of graft-versus-host responses after intestinal transplantation. Profiled with immunoSEQ multiplex PCR; TCRdb holds only in-frame clones, not every one. The data show roughly 120,000 clones, 90% to 95% seen once. Notes on the study in general: GvH clones were identified in recipient marrow, with some first appearing in ileum or blood.

The sample was unstimulated CD8+ T cells sorted from spleen or lymph node cells, taken before transplant. The sequence was obtained from a human donor who was the organ donor for an intestinal transplant. The chain has TRBV5-6 and TRBJ1-1; possibly TRBD1 for D (5 bases). CDR3 sequence reads: CASSFGTSGVHTEAFF. CDR3 DNA: TGTGCCAGCAGCTTTGGGACCAGTGGGGTTCACACTGAAGCTTTCTTT. Together with reference TRBV5-6 and TRBJ1-1, the CDR3 gives the full variable domain: DAGVTQSPTHLIKTRGQQVTLRCSPKSGHDTVSWYQQALGQGPQFIFQYYEEEERQRGNFPDRFSGHQFPNYSSELNVNALLLGDSALYLCASSFGTSGVHTEAFFGQGTRLTVV.